This TCR beta chain was sequenced in a study of T cells in Graves' hyperthyroidism and ophthalmopathy. Findings of the study overall: Ophthalmopathy cases were set apart from stable hyperthyroidism by a 13 V-J model.

Diagnosing involved the use of clinical symptoms, serum thyroxine and TRAb, thyroid ultrasound and orbital computed tomography. A remark on this clonotype: What it recognizes is unknown. Relative to the germline gene, one junction end is altered; a read error may explain this.

The CDR3 has 13 residues. CDR1 is LNHNV and CDR2 is YYDKDF in the germline V gene (reference sequence). The TCR beta CDR3 regions underwent amplification using RNA transcripts as the source. The HTBI primer set drove a first-round RT-PCR of the TCR CDR3. TCRdb redid the calling of the multiplex PCR reads with MiXCR, one entry per CDR3 protein. The repertoire consists of about 640,000 distinct CDR3 sequences, with about 45% occurring once and the leading ten covering under 8.5%. Sequencing input: peripheral blood or thyroid tissue (not recorded which). The sequence came from an adult man with Graves' disease, either hyperthyroidism or ophthalmopathy (not recorded which). The chain links TRBV15 to TRBJ1-2, with D unresolved. CDR3 amino acids: CAASNGRVDGYTF. The CDR3 region has the DNA TGTGCCGCCAGCAATGGGCGGGTAGACGGCTACACCTTC.